A selection of T cell receptor beta chains follows, all from one sample in a study of tumor-infiltrating lymphocytes in primary liver carcinoma. TCRdb redid the calling of the multiplex PCR reads with MiXCR, one entry per CDR3 protein. The data show 180,000 or so distinct CDR3 sequences, 60% seen once. Sequenced sample: peripheral blood. The receptors come from a man between 35 and 55 years old with primary liver carcinoma and hepatitis B virus infection. CDR3s include the opening cysteine and the closing phenylalanine or tryptophan. Each record gives: clone size, J gene, V gene, D gene, CDR3 protein, CDR3 DNA. A D gene is named only where the DNA matches it firmly. Clone size is not always given. Where it is, it says once, few, many or a class for expanded clones.

-	TRBJ2-7	TRBV10-3	TRBD2	CAISDTAGEGSYEQYF	TGTGCCATCAGTGATACAGCGGGAGAGGGGTCCTACGAGCAGTACTTC
-	TRBJ1-2	TRBV6-2/TRBV6-3	-	CASSRRGNYGYTF	TGTGCCAGCAGCCGCAGGGGTAACTATGGCTACACCTTC
-	TRBJ2-3	TRBV11-2	-	CARSIRAADTQYF	TGTGCCAGAAGCATCCGGGCAGCAGATACGCAGTACTTT
-	TRBJ2-7	TRBV4-2	TRBD1	CASSQSGTGYSYEQYF	TGTGCCAGCAGCCAAAGTGGGACAGGTTACTCCTACGAGCAGTACTTC
-	TRBJ2-7	TRBV5-8	TRBD1	CASSLAGTGVSYEQYF	TGTGCCAGCAGCTTGGCCGGGACAGGCGTTTCCTACGAGCAGTACTTC
-	TRBJ2-7	TRBV4-1	-	CASNQDVRGAVQYF	TGCGCCAGCAACCAAGACGTACGGGGGGCGGTGCAGTACTTC
-	TRBJ2-7	TRBV11-2	TRBD1	CDSSLDQGDGIYEQYF	TGTGACAGCAGCTTAGATCAGGGGGACGGTATCTACGAGCAGTACTTC
-	TRBJ1-6	TRBV6-1	-	CASSGDRYSLLHF	TGTGCCAGCAGTGGAGACCGCTATTCACTCCTCCACTTT
few	TRBJ2-1	TRBV10-2	-	CTSSDFSSYNEQFF	TGCACCAGCAGTGATTTTAGCTCCTACAATGAGCAGTTCTTC
few	TRBJ2-7	TRBV6-5	-	CASSYLYEQYF	TGTGCCAGCAGTTACCTCTACGAGCAGTACTTC
-	TRBJ2-1	TRBV29-1	-	CSVEFRADDERFF	TGCAGCGTTGAATTCCGCGCCGACGATGAGCGGTTCTTC
once	TRBJ2-2	TRBV4-1	-	CANSLQGIGELFF	TGCGCCAACAGCCTACAGGGAATCGGGGAGCTGTTTTTT
many	TRBJ1-2	TRBV12-3/TRBV12-4	-	CASSSHNGDYGYTF	TGTGCCAGCAGTTCCCATAACGGAGACTATGGCTACACCTTC
-	TRBJ2-3	TRBV5-5	-	CATSLDGTGFTDTQYF	TGTGCCACCAGCTTAGACGGGACGGGGTTCACAGATACGCAGTATTTT
-	TRBJ2-4	TRBV6-1	TRBD1	CASSDRGTAGKNIQYF	TGTGCCAGCAGTGATAGGGGGACAGCCGGAAAAAACATTCAGTACTTC
-	TRBJ2-7	TRBV24-1	TRBD2	CATSDSAGTSGMEEQYF	TGTGCCACCAGTGATTCGGCCGGGACTAGCGGGATGGAGGAGCAGTACTTC